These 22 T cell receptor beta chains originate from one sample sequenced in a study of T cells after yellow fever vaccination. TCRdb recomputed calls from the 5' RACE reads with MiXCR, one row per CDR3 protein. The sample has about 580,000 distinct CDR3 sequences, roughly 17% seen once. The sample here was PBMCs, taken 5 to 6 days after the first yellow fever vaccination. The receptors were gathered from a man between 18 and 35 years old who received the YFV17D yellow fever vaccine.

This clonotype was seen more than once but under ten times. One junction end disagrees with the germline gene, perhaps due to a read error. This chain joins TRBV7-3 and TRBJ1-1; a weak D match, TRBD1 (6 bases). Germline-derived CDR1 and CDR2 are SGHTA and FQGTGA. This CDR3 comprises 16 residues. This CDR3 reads CASSPGGGRRNTEASF. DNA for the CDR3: TGTGCCAGCAGCCCCGGGGGGGGCAGGAGGAACACTGAAGCTTCCTTT.

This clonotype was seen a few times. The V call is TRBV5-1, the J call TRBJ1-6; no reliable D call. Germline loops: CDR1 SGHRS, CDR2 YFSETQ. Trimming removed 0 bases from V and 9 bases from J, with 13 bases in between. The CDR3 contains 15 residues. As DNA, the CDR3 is TGCGCCAGCAGCTTGGCTGCATCACCTACTTCACCCCTCCACTTT. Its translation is CASSLAASPTSPLHF.

The CDR3 loop reads CSARAPRENSPLHF. CDR3 nucleotide sequence: TGCAGTGCTAGAGCCCCCAGAGAGAATTCACCCCTCCACTTT. This sequence joins TRBV20-1 and TRBJ1-6, with no clear D. V was pared by 1 base and J by 7 bases, with 11 bases between. The CDR3 runs to 14 residues. CDR1 is DFQATT, CDR2 SNEGSKA, per germline (reference sequence).

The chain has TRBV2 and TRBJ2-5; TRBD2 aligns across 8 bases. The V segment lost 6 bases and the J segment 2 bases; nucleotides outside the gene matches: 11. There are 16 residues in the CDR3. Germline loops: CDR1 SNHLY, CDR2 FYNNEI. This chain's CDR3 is CASRKKASGYQETQYF. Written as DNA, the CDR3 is TGTGCCAGCAGGAAGAAGGCTAGCGGGTATCAAGAGACCCAGTACTTC.

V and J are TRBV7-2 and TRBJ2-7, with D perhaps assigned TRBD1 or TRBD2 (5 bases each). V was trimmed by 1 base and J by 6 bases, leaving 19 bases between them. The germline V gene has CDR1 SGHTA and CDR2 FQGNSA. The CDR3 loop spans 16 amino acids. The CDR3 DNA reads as TGTGCCAGCAGCTTAGAATGGGGCAGGAGGCGTATCGAGCAGTACGTC. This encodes CASSLEWGRRRIEQYV.

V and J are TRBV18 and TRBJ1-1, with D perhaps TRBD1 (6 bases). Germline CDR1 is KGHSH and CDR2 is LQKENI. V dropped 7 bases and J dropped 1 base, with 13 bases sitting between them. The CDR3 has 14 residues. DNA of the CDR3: TGTGCCAGCTTGAACGACAGGCAGAACACTGAAGCTTTCTTT. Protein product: CASLNDRQNTEAFF.

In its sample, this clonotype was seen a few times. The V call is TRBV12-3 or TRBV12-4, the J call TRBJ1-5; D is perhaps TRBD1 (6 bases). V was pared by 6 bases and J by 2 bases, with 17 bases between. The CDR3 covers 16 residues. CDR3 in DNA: TGTGCCAGCAGCTTCTCCGGGACATTGGGCAATCAGCCCCAGCATTTT. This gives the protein CASSFSGTLGNQPQHF.

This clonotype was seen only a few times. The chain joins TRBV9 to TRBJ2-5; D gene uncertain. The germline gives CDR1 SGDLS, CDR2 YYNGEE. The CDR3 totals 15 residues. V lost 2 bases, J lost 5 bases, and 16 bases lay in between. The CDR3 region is CASSVKPSPWETQYF. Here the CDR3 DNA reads TGTGCCAGCAGCGTTAAGCCGAGCCCGTGGGAGACCCAGTACTTC.

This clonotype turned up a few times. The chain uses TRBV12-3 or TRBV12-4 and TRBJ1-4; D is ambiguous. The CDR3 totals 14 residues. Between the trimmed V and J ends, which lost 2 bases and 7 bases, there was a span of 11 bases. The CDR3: CASSLLGSTEKLFF. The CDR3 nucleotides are TGTGCCAGCAGTTTACTGGGGTCGACTGAAAAACTGTTTTTT.

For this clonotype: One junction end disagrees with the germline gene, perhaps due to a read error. The CDR3 coding sequence is TGTGCCAGCACCCCGCCAAAGACCCTTAAATTCACAGATAGGCAGTATTTT. This encodes CASTPPKTLKFTDRQYF. V gene TRBV7-2 combines with J gene TRBJ2-3; no clear D. Germline V gives CDR1 SGHTA, CDR2 FQGNSA. CDR3 length equals 17 residues.

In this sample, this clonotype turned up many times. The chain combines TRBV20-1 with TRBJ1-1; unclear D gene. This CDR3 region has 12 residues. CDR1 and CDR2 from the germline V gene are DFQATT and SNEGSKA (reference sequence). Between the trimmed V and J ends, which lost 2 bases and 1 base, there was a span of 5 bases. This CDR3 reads CSARSPNTEAFF. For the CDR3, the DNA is TGCAGTGCTAGAAGCCCGAACACTGAAGCTTTCTTT.

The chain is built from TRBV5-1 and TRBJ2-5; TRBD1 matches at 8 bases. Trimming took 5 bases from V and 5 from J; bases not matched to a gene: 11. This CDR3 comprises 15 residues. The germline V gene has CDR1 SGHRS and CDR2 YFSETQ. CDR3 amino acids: CASRTQTGESETQYF. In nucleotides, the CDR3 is TGCGCCAGCAGGACTCAGACAGGGGAGTCGGAGACCCAGTACTTC. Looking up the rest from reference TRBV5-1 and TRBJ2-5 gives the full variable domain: KAGVTQTPRYLIKTRGQQVTLSCSPISGHRSVSWYQQTPGQGLQFLFEYFSETQRNKGNFPGRFSGRQFSNSRSEMNVSTLELGDSALYLCASRTQTGESETQYFGPGTRLLVL.

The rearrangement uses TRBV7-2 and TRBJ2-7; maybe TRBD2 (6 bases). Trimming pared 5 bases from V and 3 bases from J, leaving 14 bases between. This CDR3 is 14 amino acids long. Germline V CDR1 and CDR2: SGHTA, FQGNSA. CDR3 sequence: CASSPHGGNYEQYV. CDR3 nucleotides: TGTGCCAGCAGCCCCCATGGAGGGAACTACGAGCAGTACGTC.

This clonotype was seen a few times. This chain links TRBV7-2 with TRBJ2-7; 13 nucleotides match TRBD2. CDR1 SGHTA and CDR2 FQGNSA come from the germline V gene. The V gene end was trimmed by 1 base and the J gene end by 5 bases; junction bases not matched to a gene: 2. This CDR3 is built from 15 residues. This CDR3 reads CASSLVTSGGNEQYF. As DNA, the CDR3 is TGTGCCAGCAGCTTAGTGACTAGCGGGGGGAACGAGCAGTACTTC.

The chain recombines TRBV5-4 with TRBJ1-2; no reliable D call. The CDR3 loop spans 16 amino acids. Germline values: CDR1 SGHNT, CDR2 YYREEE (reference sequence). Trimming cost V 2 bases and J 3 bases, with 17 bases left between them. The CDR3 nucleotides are TGTGCCAGCAGCTTCGGACTGCCACAAAGGGACTATGGCTACACCTTC. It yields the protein CASSFGLPQRDYGYTF. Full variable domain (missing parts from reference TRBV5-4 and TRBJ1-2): ETGVTQSPTHLIKTRGQQVTLRCSSQSGHNTVSWYQQALGQGPQFIFQYYREEENGRGNFPPRFSGLQFPNYSSELNVNALELDDSALYLCASSFGLPQRDYGYTFGSGTRLTVV.

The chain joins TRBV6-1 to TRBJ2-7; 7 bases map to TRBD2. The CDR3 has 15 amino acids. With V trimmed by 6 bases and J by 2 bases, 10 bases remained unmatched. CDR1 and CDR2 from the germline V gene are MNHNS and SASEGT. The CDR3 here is CASRPERGGTYEQYF. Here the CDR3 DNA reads TGTGCCAGCAGACCCGAGCGGGGTGGGACCTACGAGCAGTACTTC.

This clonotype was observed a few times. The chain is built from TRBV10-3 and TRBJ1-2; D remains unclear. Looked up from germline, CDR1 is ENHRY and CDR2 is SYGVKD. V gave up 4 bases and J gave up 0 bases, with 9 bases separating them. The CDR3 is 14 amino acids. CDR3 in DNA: TGTGCCATCAGTGTTACAGCACCTAACTATGGCTACACCTTC. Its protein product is CAISVTAPNYGYTF.

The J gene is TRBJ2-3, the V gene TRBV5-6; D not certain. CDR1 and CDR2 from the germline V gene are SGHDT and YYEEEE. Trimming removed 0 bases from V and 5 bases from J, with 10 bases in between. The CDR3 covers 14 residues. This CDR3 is CASSLATIGDTQYF. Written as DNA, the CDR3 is TGTGCCAGCAGCTTGGCAACCATAGGAGATACGCAGTATTTT.

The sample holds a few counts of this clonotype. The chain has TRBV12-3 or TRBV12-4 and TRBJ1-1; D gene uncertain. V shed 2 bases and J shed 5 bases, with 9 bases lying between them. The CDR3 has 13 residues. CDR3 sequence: CASSLWMGTEAFF. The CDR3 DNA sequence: TGTGCCAGCAGTTTATGGATGGGGACTGAAGCTTTCTTT.

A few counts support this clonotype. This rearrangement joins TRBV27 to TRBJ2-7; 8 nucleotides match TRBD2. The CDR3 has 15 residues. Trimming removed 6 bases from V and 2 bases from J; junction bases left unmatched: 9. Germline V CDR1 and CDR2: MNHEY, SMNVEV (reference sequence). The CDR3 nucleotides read TGTGCCAGCAGAAGAGCCGGGACTAGTCCCTACGAGCAGTACTTC. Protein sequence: CASRRAGTSPYEQYF.

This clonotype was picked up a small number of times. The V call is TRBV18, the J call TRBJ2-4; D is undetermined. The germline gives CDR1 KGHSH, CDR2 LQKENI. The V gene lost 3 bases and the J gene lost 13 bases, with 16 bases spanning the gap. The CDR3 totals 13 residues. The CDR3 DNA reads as TGTGCCAGCTCACCTAGTCGCAGAGACTTCCAGTACTTC. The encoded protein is CASSPSRRDFQYF.

In DNA, the CDR3 is TGTGCCAGCTCAGCCTTAAATGAGCAGTTCTTC. This translates into CASSALNEQFF. The V gene is TRBV18, the J gene TRBJ2-1; D is unclear. Germline-derived CDR1 and CDR2 are KGHSH and LQKENI. Trimming shortened V by 5 bases and J by 7 bases, and 6 bases separated the two germline ends. The CDR3 loop spans 11 amino acids.